This T cell receptor (beta chain) was identified in a study of Graves' ophthalmopathy and Graves' hyperthyroidism. As for the study in general: Before any treatment was given, at initial diagnosis, peripheral blood was collected.

Orbital computed tomography, thyroid ultrasound, TRAb, serum thyroxine and clinical symptoms formed the basis of diagnosis. CDR3 length equals 16 residues. V was cut by 5 bases and J by 3 bases, with 19 bases left in between. Germline CDR1 SNHLY, CDR2 FYNNEI. TCR beta CDR3 regions were amplified from RNA transcripts. The first round was an RT-PCR with HTBI primers, and the second round was a multiplex PCR. Each CDR3 protein gets one entry after TCRdb re-called the multiplex PCR reads with MiXCR. This sample has about 620,000 distinct CDR3 sequences; 22% occur once, and the top ten carry roughly 6.9%. The sequencing input was peripheral blood. This chain uses TRBV2 with TRBJ2-5; possibly TRBD1 for D (6 bases). This receptor was identified in a young woman with stable Graves' hyperthyroidism. Some clones in this sample may be carry-over from other donors' samples. CDR3 sequence (DNA): TGTGCCAGCAGTCACGAACCTCAGGGGTCCAAAGAGACCCAGTACTTC. It codes for CASSHEPQGSKETQYF.